The source of this TCR beta chain is a study of radiotherapy plus CTLA-4 blockade in lung cancer. Assay: immunoSEQ multiplex PCR; the TCRdb copy retains only in-frame clones and omits some. The sample has 85,000 to 130,000 clones, about 85% seen once. Germline V gene data show CDR1 as SGHDT and CDR2 as YYEEEE. Trimming took off 0 bases at V and 6 bases at J, with 13 bases between the two ends. The CDR3 totals 14 residues. The TCR comes from a human donor with non-small cell lung cancer that progressed on radiotherapy plus ipilimumab. Some clones in this sample may be carry-over from other donors' samples. V usage is TRBV5-6 and J usage is TRBJ2-7, with unresolved D. The sample consisted of peripheral blood, taken from a patient treated with radiotherapy plus ipilimumab. The CDR3 coding sequence is TGTGCCAGCAGCTTGGCCAATTGGCAGACCGAGCAGTACTTC. The encoded protein is CASSLANWQTEQYF.